These T cell receptor beta chains were read from a single sample in a study of Graves' ophthalmopathy and Graves' hyperthyroidism. Via MiXCR, TCRdb re-called the multiplex PCR reads, giving one row per CDR3 protein. The sample lists more than 1,000,000 distinct CDR3 sequences; about two fifths were seen once. The specimen was peripheral blood or thyroid tissue (not recorded which). The receptors stem from an adult man with Graves' hyperthyroidism. Each CDR3 is given with its conserved first and last residue. A D gene is named only where the DNA matches it firmly. Expanded clones get a size class; other rows say once, few or many, or leave the size out.

abundance: few
v_gene: TRBV2
d_gene: TRBD1
j_gene: TRBJ1-2
CDR3aa: CASSLSGQSPYGYTF
CDR3nt: TGTGCCAGCAGCCTCTCGGGACAGAGTCCTTATGGCTACACCTTC

abundance: many
v_gene: TRBV7-8
d_gene: NA
j_gene: TRBJ2-7
CDR3aa: CASSPVGPYEQYF
CDR3nt: TGTGCCAGCAGCCCCGTGGGCCCCTACGAGCAGTACTTC

abundance: many
v_gene: TRBV7-9
d_gene: NA
j_gene: TRBJ1-2
CDR3aa: CASSSINYGYTF
CDR3nt: TGTGCCAGCAGCTCGATAAACTATGGCTACACCTTC

abundance: NA
v_gene: TRBV9
d_gene: TRBD2
j_gene: TRBJ2-5
CDR3aa: CASSVGLAGGPGRETQYF
CDR3nt: TGTGCCAGCAGCGTAGGACTAGCGGGAGGGCCTGGGCGAGAGACCCAGTACTTC

abundance: many
v_gene: TRBV7-2
d_gene: NA
j_gene: TRBJ1-5
CDR3aa: CASSPRGGSSNQPQHF
CDR3nt: TGTGCCAGCAGCCCCAGGGGTGGGTCCAGCAATCAGCCCCAGCATTTT

abundance: few
v_gene: TRBV7-2
d_gene: NA
j_gene: TRBJ1-1
CDR3aa: CASSPPVLSNTEAFF
CDR3nt: TGTGCCAGCTCACCACCGGTTCTATCGAACACTGAAGCTTTCTTT

abundance: few
v_gene: TRBV12-3/TRBV12-4
d_gene: NA
j_gene: TRBJ2-7
CDR3aa: CASSSEGGNYEQYF
CDR3nt: TGTGCCAGCAGTTCCGAGGGGGGCAACTACGAGCAGTACTTC

abundance: NA
v_gene: TRBV29-1
d_gene: NA
j_gene: TRBJ1-6
CDR3aa: CSSYARANSPLHF
CDR3nt: TGCAGCAGTTACGCCAGGGCAAATTCACCCCTCCACTTT

abundance: few
v_gene: TRBV5-1
d_gene: TRBD2
j_gene: TRBJ2-5
CDR3aa: CASSLGPSGAYQETQYF
CDR3nt: TGCGCCAGCAGCTTGGGTCCTAGCGGGGCGTACCAAGAGACCCAGTACTTC

abundance: NA
v_gene: TRBV29-1
d_gene: TRBD1
j_gene: TRBJ2-7
CDR3aa: CSAVQGKGADEQYF
CDR3nt: TGCAGCGCAGTACAGGGAAAGGGGGCTGACGAGCAGTACTTC

abundance: NA
v_gene: TRBV28
d_gene: NA
j_gene: TRBJ1-1
CDR3aa: CASSRWDGEAFF
CDR3nt: TGTGCCAGCAGTCGCTGGGACGGTGAAGCTTTCTTT

abundance: many
v_gene: TRBV9
d_gene: NA
j_gene: TRBJ2-7
CDR3aa: CASSKGLMVDEQYF
CDR3nt: TGTGCCAGCAGCAAGGGACTTATGGTCGACGAGCAGTACTTC

abundance: few
v_gene: TRBV20-1
d_gene: NA
j_gene: TRBJ2-7
CDR3aa: CSALAGQGFYEQYF
CDR3nt: TGCAGTGCTTTGGCGGGCCAGGGGTTTTACGAGCAGTACTTC

abundance: NA
v_gene: TRBV2
d_gene: TRBD1
j_gene: TRBJ2-7
CDR3aa: CASTRDSTYEQYF
CDR3nt: TGTGCCAGCACCCGGGACAGCACCTACGAGCAGTACTTC

abundance: NA
v_gene: TRBV2
d_gene: NA
j_gene: TRBJ1-2
CDR3aa: CTSAWGEGYTF
CDR3nt: TGTACCAGCGCGTGGGGGGAAGGATACACCTTC

abundance: few
v_gene: TRBV19
d_gene: TRBD1
j_gene: TRBJ1-1
CDR3aa: CASLGAGGDTEAFF
CDR3nt: TGTGCCAGCCTGGGGGCAGGGGGTGACACTGAAGCTTTCTTT

abundance: NA
v_gene: TRBV7-9
d_gene: TRBD1
j_gene: TRBJ2-7
CDR3aa: CASSRSLGTGSYEQYF
CDR3nt: TGTGCCAGCAGTCGCAGCTTAGGGACAGGGTCCTACGAGCAGTACTTC

abundance: NA
v_gene: TRBV12-3/TRBV12-4
d_gene: TRBD1
j_gene: TRBJ2-2
CDR3aa: CASSTQGIVTGELFF
CDR3nt: TGTGCCAGCAGTACACAGGGGATTGTCACCGGGGAGCTGTTTTTT

abundance: NA
v_gene: TRBV10-3
d_gene: NA
j_gene: TRBJ2-7
CDR3aa: CAISEPLNEQYF
CDR3nt: TGTGCCATCAGTGAGCCGTTGAACGAGCAGTACTTC

abundance: few
v_gene: TRBV12-3/TRBV12-4
d_gene: TRBD1
j_gene: TRBJ2-5
CDR3aa: CASRPDRGINQETQYF
CDR3nt: TGTGCCAGCAGACCAGACAGGGGGATAAACCAAGAGACCCAGTACTTC

abundance: many
v_gene: TRBV7-2
d_gene: NA
j_gene: TRBJ2-7
CDR3aa: CASSLVVGESYEQYF
CDR3nt: TGTGCCAGCAGCTTAGTAGTGGGGGAGAGCTACGAGCAGTACTTC